Listed here are 24 T cell receptor beta chains from one sample, sequenced in a study of T cells in Graves' hyperthyroidism and ophthalmopathy. The investigators amplified TCR beta CDR3 regions from RNA transcripts. The TCR CDR3 was amplified in a first-round RT-PCR using the HTBI primer set. TCRdb processed the multiplex PCR reads anew with MiXCR; each CDR3 protein has one entry. The profile covers about half a million distinct CDR3 sequences, with 24% appearing a single time and 11% taken by the ten largest. Sequenced: blood. The receptors were gathered from a woman aged 25 to 45 with Graves' ophthalmopathy.

The sample holds a few counts of this clonotype. J is TRBJ2-5 and V is TRBV9, with TRBD2 identical over 11 bases. CDR3 length: 15 residues. The germline gives CDR1 SGDLS, CDR2 YYNGEE. J was trimmed by 3 bases and V by 0 bases; bases with no gene match: 1. CDR3 amino acids: CASSVGGLAEETQYF. The CDR3, as DNA: TGTGCCAGCAGCGTAGGGGGACTAGCGGAAGAGACCCAGTACTTC.

This clonotype was counted ten times or more. V and J are TRBV11-2 and TRBJ2-7, with D tentatively TRBD2 (5 bases). CDR1 is SGHAT and CDR2 is FQNNGV in the germline V gene. The germline V and J ends were trimmed by 3 bases and 5 bases, with 8 bases remaining between them. CDR3 length: 12 amino acids. CDR3 sequence: CASSFYGDEQYF. The CDR3 nucleotides are TGTGCCAGCAGCTTCTACGGGGACGAGCAGTACTTC. The full variable domain, completed using reference TRBV11-2 and TRBJ2-7, is EAGVAQSPRYKIIEKRQSVAFWCNPISGHATLYWYQQILGQGPKLLIQFQNNGVVDDSQLPKDRFSAERLKGVDSTLKIQPAKLEDSAVYLCASSFYGDEQYFGPGTRLTVT.

There are many counts of this clonotype. The chain couples TRBV12-3 or TRBV12-4 to TRBJ2-2; D remains unclear. The CDR3 contains 13 residues. V shed 5 bases and J shed 0 bases, with 4 bases lying between them. The CDR3 is CASSKANTGELFF. As DNA, the CDR3 is TGTGCCAGCAGTAAGGCGAACACCGGGGAGCTGTTTTTT.

The chain joins TRBV11-2 to TRBJ1-2; 10 bases match TRBD1. CDR1 is SGHAT and CDR2 is FQNNGV in the germline V gene. The CDR3 is 16 amino acids. V gave up 4 bases and J gave up 6 bases; unmatched junction bases: 11. DNA of the CDR3: TGTGCCAGCAGCTACACCGGGACAGGGGTGGGTCATGGCTACACCTTC. Protein sequence: CASSYTGTGVGHGYTF.

The J gene is TRBJ2-7, the V gene TRBV6-5; 11 bases align to TRBD1. With V trimmed by 0 bases and J by 5 bases, 3 bases remained unmatched. This CDR3 is built from 15 residues. Germline V gene lookup returns CDR1 MNHEY and CDR2 SVGAGI. In DNA form, the CDR3 reads TGTGCCAGCAGTTACTCACCGGGACAGGGGGACGAGCAGTACTTC. Its protein product is CASSYSPGQGDEQYF.

This clonotype appeared a few times. The rearrangement joins TRBV5-1 to TRBJ2-4; D perhaps matches TRBD2 (5 bases). V lost 2 bases to trimming and J lost 1 base, with 13 bases between them. The CDR3 sequence is 16 residues long. Germline values: CDR1 SGHRS, CDR2 YFSETQ. Here the CDR3 DNA reads TGCGCCAGCAGCTTAGAGGGCTCCCTTGCCAAAAACATTCAGTACTTC. It encodes CASSLEGSLAKNIQYF.

This clonotype appeared many times. V is TRBV20-1 and J is TRBJ1-5, with a possible D match to TRBD1 (5 bases). The germline V gene has CDR1 DFQATT and CDR2 SNEGSKA (reference sequence). Trimming cost V 6 bases and J 5 bases, with 11 bases left between them. CDR3 length: 12 residues. In DNA, the CDR3 is TGCAGTGCCGTCACAGGAGATCAGCCCCAGCATTTT. Residues: CSAVTGDQPQHF.

This clonotype was seen a few times. V usage is TRBV3-1 and J usage is TRBJ1-2, with D perhaps matching TRBD1 (5 bases). Germline V gene data show CDR1 as LGHDT and CDR2 as YNNKEL (reference sequence). Trimming took off 1 base at V and 5 bases at J, with 11 bases between the two ends. CDR3 length: 14 residues. CDR3 nucleotides: TGTGCCAGCAGCCAAGGCGCAGGGAGGTATGGCTACACCTTC. This sequence encodes CASSQGAGRYGYTF.

The chain couples TRBV2 to TRBJ2-7; 8 nucleotides line up with TRBD1. The CDR3 consists of 14 residues. From germline, CDR1 is SNHLY and CDR2 FYNNEI. V was clipped by 5 bases and J by 6 bases; unmatched bases: 9. CDR3 sequence reads: CASSLYGQGPEQYF. CDR3 nucleotide sequence: TGTGCCAGCAGTCTCTATGGACAGGGTCCCGAGCAGTACTTC.

Many counts were recorded for this clonotype. The chain employs TRBV5-1 and TRBJ1-2; the D gene is possibly TRBD1 (6 bases). Trimming cost V 5 bases and J 6 bases, with 17 bases left between them. This CDR3 spans 14 amino acids. CDR1 and CDR2 from the germline V gene are SGHRS and YFSETQ. This CDR3 reads CASSYTGTSNGYTF. In nucleotides, the CDR3 is TGCGCCAGCAGTTACACCGGGACATCGAATGGCTACACCTTC.

The sample holds many counts of this clonotype. The J gene is TRBJ2-6, the V gene TRBV12-3 or TRBV12-4; 11 nucleotides agree with TRBD2. Trimming at V came to 3 bases and at J to 1 base, leaving 8 bases not matched to a gene. The CDR3 runs to 19 residues. CDR3 DNA sequence: TGTGCCAGCAGTTTGACTAGCGGGGTGGTGGTGTCTGGGGCCAACGTCCTGACTTTC. Translated: CASSLTSGVVVSGANVLTF.

This clonotype has a single count. V usage is TRBV27 and J usage is TRBJ1-2; TRBD1 might be the D (5 bases). The V end was cut by 5 bases, the J end by 6 bases, with 13 bases between. The germline V gene encodes CDR1 MNHEY and CDR2 SMNVEV (reference sequence). The CDR3 spans 13 residues. The CDR3 reads CASSAQGGDGYTF. The CDR3 DNA follows: TGTGCCAGCAGTGCGCAGGGCGGTGATGGCTACACCTTC.

This clonotype was seen many times. This sequence joins TRBV20-1 and TRBJ2-7, with 9 nucleotides matching TRBD2. CDR3 length: 13 amino acids. The germline V gene has CDR1 DFQATT and CDR2 SNEGSKA (reference sequence). The CDR3 loop is CSPLERGEDEQYF. Here the CDR3 DNA reads TGCAGCCCCCTGGAGCGGGGGGAAGACGAGCAGTACTTC.

The rearrangement uses TRBV20-1 and TRBJ2-5, with TRBD1 as a possible D gene (5 bases). Germline assignment: CDR1 DFQATT and CDR2 SNEGSKA (reference sequence). CDR3 length: 15 amino acids. The V gene lost 3 bases and the J gene lost 1 base, with 15 bases spanning the gap. The chain's CDR3 is CSARPRSGAQETQYF. As DNA, the CDR3 is TGCAGTGCTAGGCCACGTAGTGGGGCCCAAGAGACCCAGTACTTC.

The chain has TRBV13 and TRBJ1-2; a weak D match, TRBD1 (6 bases). Per the germline V gene, CDR1 is PRHDT and CDR2 is FYEKMQ (reference sequence). The CDR3 is 15 amino acids. The V end lost 0 bases, the J end lost 4 bases, and 12 bases lay between the germline ends. In DNA, the CDR3 is TGTGCCAGCAGCTTAGGCCACAGGGATGGCTATGGCTACACCTTC. Its protein is CASSLGHRDGYGYTF.

This clonotype was detected many times. The rearrangement joins TRBV12-3 or TRBV12-4 to TRBJ2-7; D ambiguous. V was shortened by 6 bases and J by 6 bases, with 18 bases between the two germline ends. The CDR3 sequence is 14 residues long. CDR3 coding DNA: TGTGCCAGCAGCAAAGGAAGGACCCTTCCCGAGCAGTACTTC. This translates into CASSKGRTLPEQYF.

The CDR3 protein is CASSFRFGQGAYEQYF. In DNA form, the CDR3 reads TGTGCCAGCAGTTTCAGATTCGGACAGGGGGCTTACGAGCAGTACTTC. This chain joins TRBV27 and TRBJ2-7, with TRBD1 matching 11 bases. The CDR3 covers 16 residues. CDR1 and CDR2 from the germline V gene are MNHEY and SMNVEV (reference sequence). The junction had 8 bases not matched to a gene; V was cut back by 3 bases and J by 4 bases.

The chain recombines TRBV12-3 or TRBV12-4 with TRBJ2-7; D is undetermined. This CDR3 comprises 16 residues. The V end was cut by 1 base, the J end by 0 bases, with 13 bases between. For the CDR3, the DNA is TGTGCCAGCAGTTTAGTATATGGAATCCCCTCCTACGAGCAGTACTTC. Its translation: CASSLVYGIPSYEQYF.

J is TRBJ2-7 and V is TRBV4-1; 11 bases agree with TRBD1. Germline CDR1 is MGHRA and CDR2 is YSYEKL. With V trimmed by 3 bases and J by 2 bases, 6 bases remained unmatched. This CDR3 spans 16 amino acids. CDR3 protein: CASSHYPGQGAYEQYF. CDR3 nucleotides: TGCGCCAGCAGCCACTATCCGGGACAGGGGGCCTACGAGCAGTACTTC.

This clonotype was found many times. The chain carries TRBV6-2 or TRBV6-3 and TRBJ2-2, with a possible D match to TRBD1 (5 bases). The CDR3 consists of 18 residues. Germline CDR1 reads MNHEY; CDR2 reads SVGEGT. The V gene lost 0 bases and the J gene lost 0 bases, with 14 bases spanning the gap. The CDR3 protein is CASSYSTGRVANTGELFF. CDR3 sequence (DNA): TGTGCCAGCAGTTACTCGACTGGCAGGGTAGCGAACACCGGGGAGCTGTTTTTT.

The V gene is TRBV3-1, the J gene TRBJ1-1, with D hard to call. The V end was cut by 6 bases, the J end by 2 bases, with 13 bases between. The germline V gene has CDR1 LGHDT and CDR2 YNNKEL (reference sequence). The CDR3 has 14 amino acids. CDR3 nucleotide sequence: TGTGCCAGCAGTGGACTTTTGGAAAACACTGAAGCTTTCTTT. It encodes CASSGLLENTEAFF.

This clonotype was recorded many times. The chain links TRBV6-5 to TRBJ1-1; D gene uncertain. The CDR3 has 16 amino acids. V dropped 0 bases and J dropped 2 bases, with 13 bases sitting between them. Germline CDR1 reads MNHEY; CDR2 reads SVGAGI. This chain's CDR3 is CASSYSTPGLNTEAFF. The CDR3 region has the DNA TGTGCCAGCAGTTACTCAACCCCGGGCCTAAACACTGAAGCTTTCTTT.

V is TRBV2 and J is TRBJ2-6; the D gene is possibly TRBD2 (6 bases). CDR1 and CDR2 from the germline V gene are SNHLY and FYNNEI. Trimming shortened V by 2 bases and J by 2 bases, and 13 bases separated the two germline ends. CDR3 length: 17 residues. The CDR3 spells CASSELVGGPGANVLTF. The DNA of the CDR3 is TGTGCCAGCAGTGAACTTGTGGGGGGTCCTGGGGCCAACGTCCTGACTTTC. Full variable domain (rest looked up from reference TRBV2 and TRBJ2-6): EPEVTQTPSHQVTQMGQEVILRCVPISNHLYFYWYRQILGQKVEFLVSFYNNEISEKSEIFDDQFSVERPDGSNFTLKIRSTKLEDSAMYFCASSELVGGPGANVLTFGAGSRLTVL.

The sample holds a few counts of this clonotype. A much larger clonotype is one base distant, so this may be a read error. This chain uses TRBV30 with TRBJ2-5; D possibly corresponds to TRBD1 (5 bases). Per germline, CDR1 GTSNPN and CDR2 SVGIG (reference sequence). The CDR3 length is 14 residues. The CDR3 region has the DNA TGTGCCCGGAGTGTCGGCAGGGATGAAGAGACCCAGTACTTC. It encodes CARSVGRDEETQYF. Complete variable domain (other parts from reference TRBV30 and TRBJ2-5): SQTIHQWPATLVQPVGSPLSLECTVEGTSNPNLYWYRQAAGRGLQLLFYSVGIGQISSEVPQNLSASRPQDRQFILSSKKLLLSDSGFYLCARSVGRDEETQYFGPGTRLLVL.